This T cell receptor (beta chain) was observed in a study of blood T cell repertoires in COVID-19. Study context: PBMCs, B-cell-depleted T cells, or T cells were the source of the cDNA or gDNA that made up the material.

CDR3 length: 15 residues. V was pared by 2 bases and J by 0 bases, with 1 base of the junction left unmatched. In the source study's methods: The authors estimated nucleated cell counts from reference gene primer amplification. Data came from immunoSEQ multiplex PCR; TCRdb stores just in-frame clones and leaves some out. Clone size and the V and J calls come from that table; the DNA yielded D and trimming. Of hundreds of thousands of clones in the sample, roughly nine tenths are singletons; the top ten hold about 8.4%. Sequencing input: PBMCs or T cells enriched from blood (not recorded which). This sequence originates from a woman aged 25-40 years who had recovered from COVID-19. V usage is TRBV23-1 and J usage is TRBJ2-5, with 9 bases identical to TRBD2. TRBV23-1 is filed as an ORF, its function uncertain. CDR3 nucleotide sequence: TGCGCCAGCAGTCAACGGACTAGCGACCAAGAGACCCAGTACTTC. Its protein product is CASSQRTSDQETQYF.